This T cell receptor beta chain appears in the sequencing data of a study of shared clonotypes between healthy human individuals. Trimming pared 2 bases from V and 4 bases from J, leaving 11 bases between. Looked up from germline, CDR1 is MDHEN and CDR2 is SYDVKM. The CDR3 extends over 14 amino acids. CD45RO-negative CD8 cells positively selected for CCR7 made up the naive population, which excluded terminally differentiated effector memory CD45RA+ cells. Generated by immunoSEQ multiplex PCR, the TCRdb table keeps only in-frame clones and is missing some. Altogether about 2.1 million clones are present, 85% to 95% being singletons, with the ten largest covering more than 1.5%.

The chain joins TRBV28 to TRBJ1-2; D possibly corresponds to TRBD1 (5 bases). Sequences were obtained from naive CD8+ T cells from PBMCs. This TCR derives from a man younger than 30 in good health. Some clones in this sample may be carry-over from other donors' samples. Here the CDR3 DNA reads TGTGCCAGCAGTTTACACGGACAAGCCTATGGCTACACCTTC. Translated: CASSLHGQAYGYTF.